Each of the 31 T cell receptor beta chains below was sequenced from the same sample in a study of Tregs in tolerant kidney transplant recipients. Measured with immunoSEQ multiplex PCR; TCRdb has only the in-frame clones, and not every one. The sample data list tens of thousands of clones. The sample was CD8+ T cells from blood, taken before the transplant. The receptors were sampled from a human donor who received a combined kidney and bone marrow transplant.

The covered CDR3 bases are TGTGCCACCCCCAGGGAATCCTACGAG. Translated, it gives CATPRESYE. The complete CDR3 sequence is CATPRESYEQYF. The chain carries TRBV19 and TRBJ2-7, with a weak D call TRBD1 (5 bases). The read gets to within 3 residues of the CDR3 end, and the germline J gene fills in the rest. Deletions cut 10 bases from V and 1 base from J, with 11 bases between. The V gene's germline CDR1 is LNHDA and CDR2 SQIVND (reference sequence). CDR3 size: 12 residues.

On this clone: The read ends 3 residues early relative to the CDR3; the germline J gene fills the gap. The chain is built from TRBV13 and TRBJ2-1; maybe TRBD2 (6 bases). The germline V and J ends were trimmed by 1 base and 4 bases, with 17 bases remaining between them. There are 17 residues in the CDR3. Germline V gene data show CDR1 as PRHDT and CDR2 as FYEKMQ (reference sequence). This CDR3 is CASSLELASFSYNEQFF. The CDR3 DNA, read in part, is TGTGCCAGCAGCTTAGAACTAGCTTCCTTCTCATACAATGAG.

Notes on this clone: From the germline J gene comes the end of the CDR3, since the read stops 3 residues before it. The chain joins TRBV7-8 to TRBJ2-1; unclear D gene. This CDR3 has 15 amino acids. Germline-derived CDR1 and CDR2 are SGHVS and FQNEAQ. The germline V and J ends were trimmed by 1 base and 5 bases, with 12 bases remaining between them. The part of the CDR3 DNA that was read is TGTGCCAGCAGCTTAGTATTGATTGCGGACAATGAG. This gives the protein CASSLVLIADNE. The entire CDR3 is CASSLVLIADNEQFF.

Turning to this clone: The read falls 3 residues short of the CDR3 end, and the missing part is taken from the germline J gene. This chain joins TRBV20-1 and TRBJ1-1; TRBD1 is a possible D gene (5 bases). This CDR3 is 14 amino acids long. Per the germline V gene, CDR1 is DFQATT and CDR2 is SNEGSKA (reference sequence). The V gene lost 3 bases and the J gene lost 6 bases, with 17 bases spanning the gap. CDR3 sequence: CSARSNGGAPEAFF. CDR3 bases read: TGCAGTGCTAGGTCCAACGGTGGGGCTCCTGAA.

As concerns this clone: With the read ending 3 residues before the CDR3 end, the germline J gene is used to fill in that end. This chain joins TRBV19 and TRBJ2-3; 9 bases fit TRBD1. Germline-derived CDR1 and CDR2 are LNHDA and SQIVND (reference sequence). The V gene end was trimmed by 3 bases and the J gene end by 2 bases; junction bases not matched to a gene: 6. There are 16 residues in the CDR3. CDR3: CASSIPDRGNTDTQYF. CDR3 bases read: TGTGCCAGTAGTATCCCGGACAGGGGAAACACAGATACG.

Concerning this clone: From the germline J gene comes the end of the CDR3, since the read stops 3 residues before it. V is TRBV20-1 and J is TRBJ2-5, with 9 bases identical to TRBD2. The germline gives CDR1 DFQATT, CDR2 SNEGSKA (reference sequence). The length of the CDR3 is 13 residues. V shed 2 bases, J shed 5 bases, and the junction held 3 bases outside the gene matches. The part of the CDR3 DNA that was read is TGCAGTGCTAGAAAGCGGGAGGCGGAGACC. Translating it yields CSARKREAET. From start to end, the CDR3 is CSARKREAETQYF.

On this clone itself: The read comes to an end 3 residues before the CDR3 does, leaving the germline J gene to fill in the end. This rearrangement joins TRBV7-6 to TRBJ2-2; D might be TRBD2 (7 bases). CDR1 and CDR2 (germline): SGHVS, FNYEAQ. CDR3 size: 15 residues. Between the trimmed V and J ends, which lost 5 bases and 5 bases, there was a span of 15 bases. The DNA read from the CDR3 is TGTGCCAGCAGCCCGCTAGGGGGGGATACCGGGGAG. Translated: CASSPLGGDTGE. The full CDR3 sequence reads CASSPLGGDTGELFF.

As regards this clone: The sequenced fragment ends 3 residues before the CDR3 boundary, so the rest is inferred from the germline J gene. The V call is TRBV19, the J call TRBJ2-5; D is possibly TRBD1 (5 bases). The germline CDR1 and CDR2 sequences are LNHDA and SQIVND (reference sequence). This CDR3 is 13 amino acids long. V gave up 6 bases and J gave up 1 base, with 9 bases separating them. The CDR3 bases that were read are TGTGCCAGTAGCACAGGATTCCAAGAGACC. It yields the protein CASSTGFQET. The CDR3 in its entirety is CASSTGFQETQYF.

Turning to this clone: The CDR3 extends 3 residues past the end of the read, so its final part is completed from the germline J gene. The chain employs TRBV7-9 and TRBJ2-7; possibly TRBD1 or TRBD2 for D (5 bases each). Trimming took off 2 bases at V and 5 bases at J, with 10 bases between the two ends. CDR3 length: 13 residues. Germline CDR1 SEHNR, CDR2 FQNEAQ (reference sequence). The covered CDR3 bases are TGTGCCAGCAGCTTAATCCGAGGGGACGAG. Translated: CASSLIRGDE. The CDR3 in full is CASSLIRGDEQYF.

Note on this clone: The CDR3 end is not reached by the read, which stops 3 residues before it; the germline J gene fills it in. The rearrangement joins TRBV19 to TRBJ2-2; 13 bases match TRBD2. CDR3 size: 17 residues. In germline, CDR1 is LNHDA, CDR2 SQIVND (reference sequence). J was trimmed by 7 bases and V by 5 bases; bases with no gene match: 10. The sequenced CDR3 bases are TGTGCCAGTAGTTCCTTGGGACTAGCGGGAATAGGCGGGGAG. Encoded protein: CASSSLGLAGIGGE. The whole CDR3 sequence is CASSSLGLAGIGGELFF. The whole variable domain, remainder taken from reference TRBV19 and TRBJ2-2, is DGGITQSPKYLFRKEGQNVTLSCEQNLNHDAMYWYRQDPGQGLRLIYYSQIVNDFQKGDIAEGYSVSREKKESFPLTVTSAQKNPTAFYLCASSSLGLAGIGGELFFGEGSRLTVL.

For this clone: The read ends 3 residues before the CDR3 terminus; that terminus is restored from the germline J gene. V and J are TRBV10-1 and TRBJ2-1; 11 bases agree with TRBD1. This CDR3 contains 16 residues. J gave up 7 bases and V 4 bases, and 9 bases lay outside the gene matches. The germline CDR1 and CDR2 sequences are WNHNN and SYGVQD (reference sequence). The CDR3 sequence: CASSGTGTGGVNEQFF. The CDR3 DNA, read in part, is TGCGCCAGCAGTGGTACCGGGACAGGGGGAGTTAATGAG.

About this clone: The DNA ends 3 residues before the CDR3 does, and the rest of the CDR3 is filled in from the germline J gene. The chain uses TRBV20-1 and TRBJ1-1; no firm D call. V lost 3 bases, J lost 0 bases, and 5 bases lay in between. Germline assignment: CDR1 DFQATT and CDR2 SNEGSKA (reference sequence). The CDR3 contains 12 residues. The sequenced part of the CDR3 DNA is TGCAGTGCTAGGTTAGTGAACACTGAA. Protein sequence: CSARLVNTE. Given in full, the CDR3 is CSARLVNTEAFF.

Details on this clone: The read terminates 3 residues before the CDR3 end, so the remaining end is supplied by the germline J gene. This chain connects TRBV20-1 to TRBJ2-3, with 9 bases aligning to TRBD1. The V gene's germline CDR1 is DFQATT and CDR2 SNEGSKA (reference sequence). The V gene end was trimmed by 2 bases and the J gene end by 2 bases; junction bases not matched to a gene: 5. There are 15 residues in the CDR3. The sequenced part of the CDR3 DNA is TGCAGTGCTAGATGGACAGGGGAGGTCACAGATACG. It specifies CSARWTGEVTDT. In full, the CDR3 reads CSARWTGEVTDTQYF.

On this clone itself: The read ends 3 residues shy of where the CDR3 ends; the end is completed using the germline J gene. The V and J genes are TRBV5-1 and TRBJ2-1, with 10 bases lining up with TRBD2. The CDR3 is 16 residues long. Germline lookup yields CDR1 SGHRS and CDR2 YFSETQ. The trim removed 5 bases at V and 9 bases at J, leaving 14 bases unmatched. CDR3 bases read: TGCGCCAGCAGGTACGGCCAGCGGGAGGGCCGTGGTGAG. Translating gives CASRYGQREGRGE. The CDR3 as a whole reads CASRYGQREGRGEQFF.

The covered CDR3 bases are TGTGCCAGCAGCCCTAACACCGGGGAG. It specifies CASSPNTGE. The CDR3 in full is CASSPNTGELFF. The chain links TRBV5-6 to TRBJ2-2; D is undetermined. The read ends 3 residues shy of where the CDR3 ends; the end is completed using the germline J gene. Per germline, CDR1 SGHDT and CDR2 YYEEEE. This CDR3 is 12 amino acids long. Trimming took off 4 bases at V and 2 bases at J, with 3 bases between the two ends.

In terms of frequency, this clone is medium-sized. Incomplete CDR3 DNA: TGCAGTGCTGCCGGGACAGGGAGA. As protein: CSAAGTGR. The full CDR3 protein is CSAAGTGRYTF. This chain connects TRBV20-1 to TRBJ1-2; 9 bases map to TRBD1. The read ends 3 residues shy of where the CDR3 ends; the end is completed using the germline J gene. The CDR3 extends over 11 amino acids. Germline V CDR1 and CDR2: DFQATT, SNEGSKA (reference sequence).

For this clone: The read ends 3 residues early relative to the CDR3; the germline J gene fills the gap. This rearrangement joins TRBV20-1 to TRBJ2-7, with D uncertain. V dropped 0 bases and J dropped 3 bases, with 3 bases sitting between them. Germline V CDR1 and CDR2: DFQATT, SNEGSKA (reference sequence). The CDR3 extends over 11 amino acids. Here the CDR3 reads CSAREGYEQYF. The CDR3 DNA, read in part, is TGCAGTGCTAGAGAAGGCTACGAG.

Remarks on this clone: The read stops 3 residues short of the end of the CDR3; the missing end is completed from the germline J gene. The rearrangement joins TRBV7-3 to TRBJ2-1; 8 nucleotides agree with TRBD2. CDR1 SGHTA and CDR2 FQGTGA come from the germline V gene. V was clipped by 5 bases and J by 6 bases; unmatched bases: 9. The CDR3 is 15 amino acids. CDR3 residues: CASSESGSLGNEQFF. Incomplete CDR3 DNA: TGTGCCAGCAGCGAAAGCGGGAGCCTCGGCAATGAG.

To note about this clone: With the read ending 3 residues before the CDR3 end, the germline J gene is used to fill in that end. The V call is TRBV2, the J call TRBJ2-1; no clear D. This CDR3 has 12 residues. The V gene lost 7 bases and the J gene lost 3 bases, with 7 bases spanning the gap. In germline, CDR1 is SNHLY, CDR2 FYNNEI. The CDR3 DNA, read in part, is TGTGCCAGCACCACTTACTACAATGAG. It is translated as CASTTYYNE. The whole CDR3 region reads CASTTYYNEQFF.

As for this clone: The read gets to within 3 residues of the CDR3 end, and the germline J gene fills in the rest. This chain connects TRBV7-9 to TRBJ2-6; D remains unclear. Germline loops: CDR1 SEHNR, CDR2 FQNEAQ (reference sequence). Trimming removed 5 bases at V and 0 bases at J, with 8 bases between. This CDR3 has 15 amino acids. The CDR3 DNA, read in part, is TGTGCCAGCAGCACACAGCTCTCTGGGGCCAACGTC. Its protein product is CASSTQLSGANV. The complete CDR3 sequence is CASSTQLSGANVLTF.

As regards this clone: The CDR3 end falls 3 residues outside the read, so it is completed with the germline J gene. The chain recombines TRBV7-3 with TRBJ2-1, with 7 bases that match TRBD1. The junction had 3 bases not matched to a gene; V was cut back by 1 base and J by 6 bases. The CDR3 covers 14 residues. The germline gives CDR1 SGHTA, CDR2 FQGTGA. The DNA read from the CDR3 is TGTGCCAGCAGCTTAAGGGGACAGAGCAATGAG. Translating gives CASSLRGQSNE. The full-length CDR3 reads as CASSLRGQSNEQFF.

In the case of this clone: Read coverage stops 3 residues before the CDR3 terminus; the germline J gene supplies the remainder. The J gene is TRBJ2-7, the V gene TRBV20-1, with D perhaps matching TRBD2 (6 bases). Germline-derived CDR1 and CDR2 are DFQATT and SNEGSKA (reference sequence). Trimming left V 2 bases short and J 1 base short, with 9 bases between. CDR3 length equals 13 residues. The sequenced CDR3 bases are TGCAGTGCTAGAAAGACTAGTTCCTACGAG. Amino acids: CSARKTSSYE. The CDR3 as a whole reads CSARKTSSYEQYF.

Of note for this clone: The missing CDR3 end, 3 residues past where the read stops, is filled in from the germline J gene. The chain recombines TRBV6-2 or TRBV6-3 with TRBJ2-4, with 7 bases lining up with TRBD1. This CDR3 spans 15 amino acids. Germline assignment: CDR1 MNHEY and CDR2 SVGEGT. Germline trimming cut 6 bases from V and 0 bases from J; bases unmatched to any gene: 5. CDR3 residues: CASRLTGLAKNIQYF. Incomplete CDR3 DNA: TGTGCCAGCAGATTGACAGGGTTAGCCAAAAACATT.

The CDR3 bases that were read are TGTGCCAGCAGCGATAGCGGGAGTCACATT. Its protein product is CASSDSGSHI. The full-length CDR3 reads as CASSDSGSHIQYF. The chain carries TRBV7-2 and TRBJ2-4; TRBD2 aligns across 9 bases. The CDR3 goes on 3 residues after the read ends, and that part is filled in from the germline J gene. Germline values: CDR1 SGHTA, CDR2 FQGNSA. This CDR3 region has 13 residues. J lost 8 bases, V lost 5 bases, and 4 bases had no gene match.

This CDR3 is CSVERGNGEAFF. The sequenced part of the CDR3 DNA is TGCAGCGTTGAAAGGGGAAACGGTGAA. The genes are TRBV29-1 and TRBJ1-1; a possible D gene is TRBD1 (5 bases). The read finishes 3 residues shy of the CDR3 end, and the germline J gene is used to complete it. V gave up 2 bases and J gave up 7 bases, with 11 bases separating them. The germline V gene encodes CDR1 SQVTM and CDR2 ANQGSEA. The CDR3 consists of 12 residues.

On this clone: The read ends 3 residues before the CDR3 terminus; that terminus is restored from the germline J gene. The rearrangement uses TRBV6-2 or TRBV6-3 and TRBJ2-1, with 9 positions matching TRBD2. The length of the CDR3 is 17 residues. Germline V CDR1 and CDR2: MNHEY, SVGEGT. With V trimmed by 0 bases and J by 2 bases, 5 bases remained unmatched. CDR3 bases read: TGTGCCAGCAGTTACTCGATCCGCGGGAGGGCCTACAATGAG. Its protein is CASSYSIRGRAYNE. The complete CDR3 sequence is CASSYSIRGRAYNEQFF.

Note on this clone: The read ends 3 residues early relative to the CDR3; the germline J gene fills the gap. The chain recombines TRBV19 with TRBJ2-1, with 8 positions matching TRBD2. This CDR3 comprises 15 residues. Germline V gene data show CDR1 as LNHDA and CDR2 as SQIVND (reference sequence). With 1 base clipped from V and 6 bases from J, the junction kept 5 bases outside the gene matches. The CDR3 reads CASSIASGSGNEQFF. The sequenced part of the CDR3 DNA is TGTGCCAGTAGTATAGCGAGCGGGAGTGGCAATGAG.

A remark on this clone: The read halts 3 residues ahead of the CDR3 end, with the missing end drawn from the germline J gene. V and J are TRBV30 and TRBJ1-3; no clear D gene. Germline V CDR1 and CDR2: GTSNPN, SVGIG (reference sequence). Trimming removed 0 bases from V and 4 bases from J, with 10 bases in between. The CDR3 contains 14 residues. The CDR3 bases that were read are TGTGCCTGGAGTGTAACAGAGGAGGGAAACACC. Its translation is CAWSVTEEGNT. The full CDR3 sequence reads CAWSVTEEGNTIYF.

A remark on this clone: The read is 3 residues too short to cover the CDR3 end, so that end is filled in from the germline J gene. The genes are TRBV5-1 and TRBJ2-7; tentative D call: TRBD1 (6 bases). This CDR3 is built from 17 residues. The V and J ends lost 0 bases and 3 bases respectively, with 19 bases between them. Germline assignment: CDR1 SGHRS and CDR2 YFSETQ. The CDR3 bases that were read are TGCGCCAGCAGCTTGGAATTTGCAGGGGACACTCTCTACGAG. Amino acid sequence: CASSLEFAGDTLYE. Given in full, the CDR3 is CASSLEFAGDTLYEQYF.

Of note for this clone: The sequenced fragment ends 3 residues before the CDR3 boundary, so the rest is inferred from the germline J gene. This chain uses TRBV29-1 with TRBJ2-1, with D maybe TRBD1 (7 bases). The ends were cut back, 5 bases at V and 7 bases at J, with 12 bases in the middle. The CDR3 runs 12 residues. CDR1 and CDR2 (germline): SQVTM, ANQGSEA. The CDR3 is CSVMQGGNEQFF. The DNA read from the CDR3 is TGCAGCGTTATGCAGGGGGGAAATGAG.

Concerning this clone: The read halts 3 residues ahead of the CDR3 end, with the missing end drawn from the germline J gene. The rearrangement uses TRBV19 and TRBJ2-1; 10 bases are shared with TRBD2. This CDR3 comprises 13 residues. Germline trimming cut 6 bases from V and 7 bases from J; bases unmatched to any gene: 3. Germline loops: CDR1 LNHDA, CDR2 SQIVND (reference sequence). The CDR3 bases that were read are TGTGCCAGTAGCCTACTAGCGGGAAATGAG. It yields the protein CASSLLAGNE. In full, the CDR3 reads CASSLLAGNEQFF.